These 20 T cell receptor beta chains came from one sample sequenced in a study of OX40 agonist ivuxolimab in advanced cancers. Using immunoSEQ multiplex PCR, the repertoire was profiled, and TCRdb retains in-frame clones only, with some absent. Altogether tens of thousands of clones are present, about nine tenths being singletons, with the ten largest covering roughly 0.77%. The sample here was CD4+ or CD8+ T cells sorted from blood, taken in a trial of the OX40 agonist ivuxolimab. The origin of the receptors is an adult with an advanced solid tumor such as melanoma, head and neck, liver or kidney cancer.

The chain joins TRBV19 to TRBJ1-4; D perhaps matches TRBD1 (5 bases). Germline V CDR1 and CDR2: LNHDA, SQIVND (reference sequence). This CDR3 contains 16 residues. The ends were cut back, 4 bases at V and 0 bases at J, with 12 bases in the middle. The CDR3 region has the DNA TGTGCCAGTAGTACCCCGACAGCCCCAACTAATGAAAAACTGTTTTTT. It translates to CASSTPTAPTNEKLFF.

The chain is built from TRBV9 and TRBJ2-3; 9 bases line up with TRBD1. The CDR3 is made up of 16 amino acids. V was clipped by 4 bases and J by 2 bases; unmatched bases: 8. CDR1 is SGDLS and CDR2 is YYNGEE in the germline V gene. The CDR3 sequence: CASSFGQGRDTDTQYF. The CDR3 DNA reads TGTGCCAGCAGCTTTGGACAGGGGCGGGACACAGATACGCAGTATTTT.

The chain has TRBV18 and TRBJ1-5, with D uncertain. The CDR3 covers 13 residues. The germline V gene has CDR1 KGHSH and CDR2 LQKENI. Trimming shortened V by 4 bases and J by 6 bases, and 10 bases separated the two germline ends. CDR3 sequence: CASSLGVLQPQHF. CDR3 DNA: TGTGCCAGCTCACTAGGCGTGCTTCAGCCCCAGCATTTT.

The chain couples TRBV7-9 to TRBJ2-3; D is undetermined. V was trimmed by 1 base and J by 6 bases, leaving 11 bases between them. From germline, CDR1 is SEHNR and CDR2 FQNEAQ (reference sequence). The CDR3 totals 14 residues. Written as DNA, the CDR3 is TGTGCCAGCAGCTTAGTCGCCTCTATTGATACGCAGTATTTT. Translating gives CASSLVASIDTQYF.

The V and J genes are TRBV5-1 and TRBJ2-1; 9 nucleotides agree with TRBD1. CDR1 and CDR2 from the germline V gene are SGHRS and YFSETQ. This CDR3 region has 14 residues. V trimming: 5 bases; J trimming: 8 bases; junction bases outside the gene matches: 8. In DNA form, the CDR3 reads TGCGCCAGCAGGCCACGGACAGGGGTCGATGAGCAGTTCTTC. It yields the protein CASRPRTGVDEQFF.

The chain links TRBV6-4 to TRBJ2-4; D is undetermined. The CDR3 spans 15 residues. Germline assignment: CDR1 MRHNA and CDR2 SNTAGT. V lost 4 bases to trimming and J lost 5 bases, with 15 bases between them. CDR3 sequence (DNA): TGTGCCAGCAGTGTCGGTCTCCGCCTTCAAAACATTCAGTACTTC. It yields the protein CASSVGLRLQNIQYF.

This sequence joins TRBV4-1 and TRBJ1-2; TRBD1 aligns across 8 bases. The length of the CDR3 is 15 residues. CDR1 MGHRA and CDR2 YSYEKL come from the germline V gene. V gave up 0 bases and J gave up 4 bases; unmatched junction bases: 4. The CDR3 DNA sequence: TGCGCCAGCAGCCAAGATCCCGGACAGGGCTATGGCTACACCTTC. The encoded protein is CASSQDPGQGYGYTF.

V usage is TRBV5-1 and J usage is TRBJ2-5; 8 bases agree with TRBD1. The J segment lost 5 bases and the V segment lost 1 base, leaving 10 bases of the junction unmatched. The CDR3 length is 16 residues. Germline V gene lookup returns CDR1 SGHRS and CDR2 YFSETQ. In nucleotides, the CDR3 is TGCGCCAGCAGCTTGACCCCGGACAGGGCAATGGAGACCCAGTACTTC. It yields the protein CASSLTPDRAMETQYF.

In its sample, this clone was seen once. The chain joins TRBV5-5 to TRBJ1-5; D gene uncertain. The V end lost 2 bases, the J end lost 2 bases, and 8 bases lay between the germline ends. The CDR3 is 14 residues long. Germline V lookup: CDR1 SGHKS, CDR2 YYEKEE (reference sequence). CDR3 DNA sequence: TGTGCCAGCAGCTTACGGGATGGCAATCAGCCCCAGCATTTT. Translation: CASSLRDGNQPQHF.

V usage is TRBV11-2 and J usage is TRBJ2-5, with 13 bases identical to TRBD2. The J segment lost 5 bases and the V segment lost 0 bases, leaving 9 bases of the junction unmatched. Germline V gene sequence: CDR1 SGHAT, CDR2 FQNNGV. This CDR3 spans 18 amino acids. The CDR3 sequence: CASSLDWTSGRDRETQYF. In nucleotides, the CDR3 is TGTGCCAGCAGCTTAGATTGGACTAGCGGGAGAGATAGGGAGACCCAGTACTTC.

This rearrangement joins TRBV7-9 to TRBJ2-1; 9 bases map to TRBD2. Germline trimming cut 1 base from V and 9 bases from J; bases unmatched to any gene: 7. The CDR3 loop spans 15 amino acids. Per germline, CDR1 SEHNR and CDR2 FQNEAQ (reference sequence). The CDR3 region has the DNA TGTGCCAGCAGCTTAGGAGCGGGAGGTGGGAGTGAGCAGTTCTTC. Protein: CASSLGAGGGSEQFF. Full variable domain (remainder filled in from reference TRBV7-9 and TRBJ2-1): DTGVSQNPRHKITKRGQNVTFRCDPISEHNRLYWYRQTLGQGPEFLTYFQNEAQLEKSRLLSDRFSAERPKGSFSTLEIQRTEQGDSAMYLCASSLGAGGGSEQFFGPGTRLTVL.

The J gene is TRBJ2-7, the V gene TRBV20-1; unclear D gene. The V gene lost 3 bases and the J gene lost 5 bases, with 8 bases spanning the gap. Looked up from germline, CDR1 is DFQATT and CDR2 is SNEGSKA (reference sequence). This CDR3 is built from 11 residues. CDR3 in amino acids: CSASPRNEQYF. CDR3 sequence (DNA): TGCAGTGCTAGTCCCCGGAACGAGCAGTACTTC.

The chain couples TRBV6-1 to TRBJ2-5, with TRBD1 matching over 7 bases. CDR1 MNHNS and CDR2 SASEGT come from the germline V gene. The CDR3 is 14 amino acids. V trimming: 5 bases; J trimming: 5 bases; junction bases outside the gene matches: 8. This chain's CDR3 is CASSLTTGMETQYF. DNA of the CDR3: TGTGCCAGCAGTCTTACGACAGGGATGGAGACCCAGTACTTC.

The chain recombines TRBV6-1 with TRBJ2-2; the match to TRBD1 covers 9 bases. After removal of 5 bases from V and 8 bases from J, the junction contained 9 bases not matched to a gene. Germline assignment: CDR1 MNHNS and CDR2 SASEGT. This CDR3 has 15 residues. The CDR3 DNA reads TGTGCCAGCAGTACCGGACAGGGGAGGTTTGGGGAGCTGTTTTTT. Translating it yields CASSTGQGRFGELFF.

Concerning this clone itself: At one end the junction does not follow the germline gene, possibly because of a read error. J is TRBJ2-1 and V is TRBV7-7; 7 nucleotides agree with TRBD2. Germline CDR1 is SSHAT and CDR2 is FNYEAQ (reference sequence). The length of the CDR3 is 16 residues. The DNA for the CDR3 is TGTGCTAGCAGCGCTGTGTCTAGCGGTTCTTACAATGAGCAGTTCTTC. This sequence encodes CASSAVSSGSYNEQFF.

V and J are TRBV30 and TRBJ2-2; no firm D call. The CDR3 is 14 residues long. Trimming pared 1 base from V and 4 bases from J, leaving 10 bases between. Germline V gene data show CDR1 as GTSNPN and CDR2 as SVGIG (reference sequence). Here the CDR3 reads CAWSAKLATGELFF. The CDR3 nucleotides are TGTGCCTGGAGTGCCAAGTTGGCCACCGGGGAGCTGTTTTTT.

The chain joins TRBV7-2 to TRBJ2-1; D gene unclear. Germline loops: CDR1 SGHTA, CDR2 FQGNSA. The CDR3 length is 16 residues. Deletions cut 1 base from V and 13 bases from J, with 23 bases between. CDR3 DNA: TGTGCCAGCAGCTTAGGTAGCCTTACTCGGCGCCGTAAACAGTTCTTC. Protein sequence: CASSLGSLTRRRKQFF.

The V and J genes are TRBV27 and TRBJ2-2, with no clear D. The ends were cut back, 3 bases at V and 9 bases at J, with 8 bases in the middle. The germline gives CDR1 MNHEY, CDR2 SMNVEV (reference sequence). The CDR3 sequence is 12 residues long. CDR3 DNA sequence: TGTGCCAGCAGTTTTCCGTCCAGGGAGCTGTTTTTT. This codes for CASSFPSRELFF.

The gene calls are TRBV7-3 and TRBJ2-1; D ambiguous. Trimming left V 2 bases short and J 2 bases short, with 10 bases between. Germline V gene data show CDR1 as SGHTA and CDR2 as FQGTGA. This CDR3 has 15 residues. The CDR3 loop reads CASSLRGSTYNEQFF. The DNA of the CDR3 is TGTGCCAGCAGCTTACGCGGTTCTACCTACAATGAGCAGTTCTTC.

This clone has more than one count but fewer than ten. The gene calls are TRBV10-3 and TRBJ2-7; 7 bases align to TRBD1. Trimming cost V 6 bases and J 3 bases; bases outside gene matches: 8. The CDR3 is made up of 14 amino acids. The germline V gene has CDR1 ENHRY and CDR2 SYGVKD. The DNA for the CDR3 is TGTGCCATCAGGGGGACAGATACACTCTACGAGCAGTACTTC. Translated: CAIRGTDTLYEQYF.